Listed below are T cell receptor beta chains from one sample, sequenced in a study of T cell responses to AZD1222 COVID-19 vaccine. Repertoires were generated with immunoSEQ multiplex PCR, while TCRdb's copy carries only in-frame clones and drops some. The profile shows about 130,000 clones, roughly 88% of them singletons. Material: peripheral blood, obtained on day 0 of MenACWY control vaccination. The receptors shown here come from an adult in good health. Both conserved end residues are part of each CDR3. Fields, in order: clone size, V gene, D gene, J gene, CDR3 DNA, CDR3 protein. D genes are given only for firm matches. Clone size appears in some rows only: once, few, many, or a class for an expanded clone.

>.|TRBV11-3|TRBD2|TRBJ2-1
TGTGCCAGCAGCCCGCAGGGGACTAGAAACTCCCATGAGCAGTTCTTC
CASSPQGTRNSHEQFF
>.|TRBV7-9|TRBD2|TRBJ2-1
TGTGCCAGCAGATCCAGCGGGAGGAGCATTTTTGAGCAGTTCTTC
CASRSSGRSIFEQFF
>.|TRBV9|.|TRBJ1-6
TGTGCCAGCAGCGCAACCATTACAGGGAGAGGGTCACCCCTCCACTTT
CASSATITGRGSPLHF
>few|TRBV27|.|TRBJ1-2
TGTGCCAGCAGTCCCCAGATCACTAACTATGGCTACACCTTC
CASSPQITNYGYTF
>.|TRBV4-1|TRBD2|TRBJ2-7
TGCGCCAGCAGCCGTGACGGGACTAGCGGCGCCTACGAGCAGTACTTC
CASSRDGTSGAYEQYF
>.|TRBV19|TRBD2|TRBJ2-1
TGTGCCAGTAGGACTAGCGACTCCTACAATGAGCAGTTCTTC
CASRTSDSYNEQFF
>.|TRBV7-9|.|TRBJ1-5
TGTGCCAGCAGCTCGACACAGGGAGACGCCCAGCCCCAGCATTTT
CASSSTQGDAQPQHF
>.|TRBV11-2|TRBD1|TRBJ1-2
TGTGCCAGCAGTGAAGGGACAGGGAACTTTGGCTACACCTTC
CASSEGTGNFGYTF
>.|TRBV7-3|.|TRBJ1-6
TGTGCCAGCAGCTCAAACGGGGCTACAAATTCACCCCTCCACTTT
CASSSNGATNSPLHF
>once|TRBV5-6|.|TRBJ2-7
TGTGCCAGCAGCCCGACAGTCTCCTACGAGCAGTACTTC
CASSPTVSYEQYF
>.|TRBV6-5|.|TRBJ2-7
TGTGCCAGCAGCTTAAGGGGGGGGCTTGCCTACGAGCAGTACTTC
CASSLRGGLAYEQYF
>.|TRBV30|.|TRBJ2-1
TGTGCCTGGGAGCCGGGACTTCTCAATGAGCAGTTCTTC
CAWEPGLLNEQFF
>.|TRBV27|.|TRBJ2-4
TGTGCCAGCAGTCCGGACTTAGCCAAAAACATTCAGTACTTC
CASSPDLAKNIQYF
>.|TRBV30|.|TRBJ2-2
TGTGCCTGGAGTCGGGAGGGGGAGCTGTTTTTT
CAWSREGELFF
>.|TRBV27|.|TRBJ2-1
TGTGCCAGCAGTTTGACCAGACGACTTAACAATGAGCAGTTCTTC
CASSLTRRLNNEQFF
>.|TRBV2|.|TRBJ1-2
TGTGCCAGCAGACCCGAGACAGGACTTAACTATGGCTACACCTTC
CASRPETGLNYGYTF
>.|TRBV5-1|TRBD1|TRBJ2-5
TGCGCCAGCAAGAGGACAGGGGGAGTCCAAGAGACCCAGTACTTC
CASKRTGGVQETQYF
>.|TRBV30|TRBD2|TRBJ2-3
TGTGCCTGGAGAGGCGGGAGGGAAACAGATACGCAGTATTTT
CAWRGGRETDTQYF
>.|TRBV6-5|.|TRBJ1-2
TGTGCCAGCAGTTACTCGTCGGGGCATGGCTACACCTTC
CASSYSSGHGYTF
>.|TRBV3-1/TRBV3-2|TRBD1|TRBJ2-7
TGTGCCAGCAGCCAAGGGCAGGGGGCGCGGGAGCAGTACTTC
CASSQGQGAREQYF
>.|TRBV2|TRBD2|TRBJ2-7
TGTGCCAGCAGGGATAGCGGGTCCTCACGCGAGCAGTACTTC
CASRDSGSSREQYF
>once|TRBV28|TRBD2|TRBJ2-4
TGTGCCAGCAGTCTACTAGCGGCCAAAAACATTCAGTACTTC
CASSLLAAKNIQYF
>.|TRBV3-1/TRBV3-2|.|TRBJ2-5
TGTGCCAGCAGCCAAGATCCCCCGAGGAAAAGGGCAATCCAGTACTTC
CASSQDPPRKRAIQYF
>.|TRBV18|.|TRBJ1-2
TGTGCCAGCTCACTGCGCATGGGACACTATGGCTACACCTTC
CASSLRMGHYGYTF
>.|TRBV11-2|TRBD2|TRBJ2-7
TGTGCCAGCAGTCCCGGGACTAGCGGCTACGAGCAGTACTTC
CASSPGTSGYEQYF
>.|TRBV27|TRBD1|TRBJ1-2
TGTGCCAGCAGTCCGGGGACAGGGGTAGTTTTGGGTGGCTACACCTTC
CASSPGTGVVLGGYTF
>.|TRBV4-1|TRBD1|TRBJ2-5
TGCGCCAGCAGCCCGGCGGGGACAGGGAGGGAGACCCAGTACTTC
CASSPAGTGRETQYF
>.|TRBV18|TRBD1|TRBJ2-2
TGTGCCAGCTCACCCACAGGGGTCGTCACCGGGGAGCTGTTTTTT
CASSPTGVVTGELFF
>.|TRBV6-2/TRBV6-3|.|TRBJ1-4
TGTGCCAGCAGTCTACAGGGAGCCCAGGGGAAACTGTTTTTT
CASSLQGAQGKLFF
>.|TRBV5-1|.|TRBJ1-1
TGCGCCAGCAGCTTGGATGGAGGGAACACTGAAGCTTTCTTT
CASSLDGGNTEAFF
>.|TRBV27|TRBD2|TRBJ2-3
TGTGCCAGCAGTTACAGGACTAGCCTGGATACGCAGTATTTT
CASSYRTSLDTQYF
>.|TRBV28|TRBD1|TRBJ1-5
TGTGCCAGCAGATCCGGGACAGGGGGCTGGGGCGATCAGCCCCAGCATTTT
CASRSGTGGWGDQPQHF
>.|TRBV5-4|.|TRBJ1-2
TGTGCCAGCAGCCTGAGTACCGATAGCCGGGGTGGCTACACCTTC
CASSLSTDSRGGYTF
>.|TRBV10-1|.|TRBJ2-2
TGCGCCAGCAGTGGAGGGAGTGCGATCGGGGAGCTGTTTTTT
CASSGGSAIGELFF
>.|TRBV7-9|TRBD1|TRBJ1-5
TGTGCCAGCAGCCCCTTTGCCGGGACAGGGAGAAATCAGCCCCAGCATTTT
CASSPFAGTGRNQPQHF
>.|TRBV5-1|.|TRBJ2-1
TGCGCCAGCACCCTTGGTACAGGCTCCTACAATGAGCAGTTCTTC
CASTLGTGSYNEQFF
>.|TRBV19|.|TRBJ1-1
TGTGCCAGTAGTTCCATGCGGGGGGCGGATGAAGCTTTCTTT
CASSSMRGADEAFF
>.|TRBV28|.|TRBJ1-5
TGTGCCAGCAGGGGATTTGGCAATCAGCCCCAGCATTTT
CASRGFGNQPQHF
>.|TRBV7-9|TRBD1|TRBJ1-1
TGTGCCAGCAGCGGCCAGGGGGGGACTGAAGCTTTCTTT
CASSGQGGTEAFF
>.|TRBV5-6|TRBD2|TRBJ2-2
TGTGCCAGCAGCTTGATTTCGGCGGGACTAGCGCACACCGGGGAGCTGTTTTTT
CASSLISAGLAHTGELFF
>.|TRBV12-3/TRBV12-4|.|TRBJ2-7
TGTGCCAGCAGTGCACACGTCTCCTACGAGCAGTACTTC
CASSAHVSYEQYF
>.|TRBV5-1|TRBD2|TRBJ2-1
TGCGCCAGCAGCTTGGATGGCGGGGGATACAATGAGCAGTTCTTC
CASSLDGGGYNEQFF
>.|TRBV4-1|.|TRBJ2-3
TGCGCCAGCAGGGAACAGGGTCAAGATACGCAGTATTTT
CASREQGQDTQYF
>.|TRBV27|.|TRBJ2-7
TGTGCCAGCAGTCAGGGACTTTCCTACGAGCAGTACTTC
CASSQGLSYEQYF
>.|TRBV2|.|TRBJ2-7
TGTGCCAGCAGGCTGGGACGGAACGAGCAGTACTTC
CASRLGRNEQYF
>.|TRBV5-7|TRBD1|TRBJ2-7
TGTGCCAGCAGCCCGGGACAGGCCTGGAGGGAGCAGTACTTC
CASSPGQAWREQYF
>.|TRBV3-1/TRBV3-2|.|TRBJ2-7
TGTGCCAGCAGCCAAGTGCGCGGCTACGAGCAGTACTTC
CASSQVRGYEQYF
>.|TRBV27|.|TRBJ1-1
TGTGCCAGCAGTTTGGCGGCCTGGGGCACTGAAGCTTTCTTT
CASSLAAWGTEAFF
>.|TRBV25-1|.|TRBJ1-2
TGTGCCAGTGGGCGAGGATACGGCTACACCTTC
CASGRGYGYTF
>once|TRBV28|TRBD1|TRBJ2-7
TGTGCCAGCAGCCTGGACAGGGTCCACGAGCAGTACTTC
CASSLDRVHEQYF
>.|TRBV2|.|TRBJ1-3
TGTGCCAGCACGGCGGCCGGGTGGAGCACCATATATTTT
CASTAAGWSTIYF
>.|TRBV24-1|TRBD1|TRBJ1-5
TGTGCCACCAGTGATACAGGGGGCGTAGGGAGCAATCAGCCCCAGCATTTT
CATSDTGGVGSNQPQHF
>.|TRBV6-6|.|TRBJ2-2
TGTGCCAGCAGTTATGGAAGGGGCGGCGCCGGGGAGCTGTTTTTT
CASSYGRGGAGELFF
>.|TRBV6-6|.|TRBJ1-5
TGTGCCAGCAGCCCGGTTGGGGCACGGCAGCCCCAGCATTTT
CASSPVGARQPQHF
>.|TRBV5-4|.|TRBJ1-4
TGTGCCAGCAGCTTGTTCGGGGAGTATGAAAAACTGTTTTTT
CASSLFGEYEKLFF